This TCR beta chain was found in a study of PD-L1 blockade in urothelial cancer. Overall study: Administration of atezolizumab to patients began around 2014, at 1,200 mg intravenously every 3 weeks. At 6 weeks and at 3 weeks (second dose) after treatment start, blood was analyzed. Broader study findings: Having blood TCR clonality under the median before treatment predicted better survival.

Germline V CDR1 and CDR2: SGDLS, YYNGEE. V was pared by 7 bases and J by 6 bases, with 2 bases of the junction left unmatched. The CDR3 has 13 amino acids. A word on this clone: As yet, its antigen is unknown.

Here immunoSEQ multiplex PCR was the method, and the copy in TCRdb shows in-frame clones only, minus some. The table lists approximately 100,000 clones, about 85% of them singletons. The source was PBMCs, collected around atezolizumab (anti-PD-L1) treatment. The sequence came from a man aged 45-65 years with urothelial cancer. The rearrangement joins TRBV9 to TRBJ2-1; the match to TRBD2 covers 12 bases. This CDR3 reads CASGLAGSNEQFF. The DNA of the CDR3 is TGTGCCAGCGGACTAGCGGGGAGCAATGAGCAGTTCTTC.